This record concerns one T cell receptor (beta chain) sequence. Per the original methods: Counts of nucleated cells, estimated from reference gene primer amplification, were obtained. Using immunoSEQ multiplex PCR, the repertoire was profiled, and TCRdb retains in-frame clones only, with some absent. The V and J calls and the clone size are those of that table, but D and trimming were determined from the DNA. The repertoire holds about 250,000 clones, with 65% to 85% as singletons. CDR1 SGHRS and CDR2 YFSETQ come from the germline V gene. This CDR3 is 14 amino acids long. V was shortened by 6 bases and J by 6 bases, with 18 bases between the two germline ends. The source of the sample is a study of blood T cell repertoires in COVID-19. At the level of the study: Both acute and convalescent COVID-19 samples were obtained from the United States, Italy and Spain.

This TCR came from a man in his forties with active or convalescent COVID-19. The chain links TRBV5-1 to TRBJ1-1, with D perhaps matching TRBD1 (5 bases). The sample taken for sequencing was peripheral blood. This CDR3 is CASTNRDLVSEAFF. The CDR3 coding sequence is TGCGCCAGCACCAACCGGGACTTGGTCTCTGAAGCTTTCTTT.